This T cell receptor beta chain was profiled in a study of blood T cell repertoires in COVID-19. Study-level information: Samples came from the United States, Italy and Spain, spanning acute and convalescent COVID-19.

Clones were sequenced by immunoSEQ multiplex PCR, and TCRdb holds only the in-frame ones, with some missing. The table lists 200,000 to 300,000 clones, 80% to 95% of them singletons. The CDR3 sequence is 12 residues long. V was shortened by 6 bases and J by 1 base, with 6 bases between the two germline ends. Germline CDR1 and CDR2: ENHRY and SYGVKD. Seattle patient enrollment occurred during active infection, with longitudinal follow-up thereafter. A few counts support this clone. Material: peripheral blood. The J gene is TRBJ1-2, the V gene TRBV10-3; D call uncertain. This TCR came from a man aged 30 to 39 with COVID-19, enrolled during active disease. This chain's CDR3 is CAIRGDNYGYTF. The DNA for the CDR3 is TGTGCCATCAGGGGAGATAACTATGGCTACACCTTC.